Listed below are T cell receptor beta chains from one sample, sequenced in a study of blood T cells in healthy people across ages. A single record per CDR3 protein comes from TCRdb applying MiXCR to the 5' RACE reads. The sample has hundreds of thousands of distinct CDR3 sequences, around 45% seen once; the top ten hold roughly 18%. Sequenced: blood. These receptors originate from a man aged 55 to 70 in good health. CDR3s include the opening cysteine and the closing phenylalanine or tryptophan. A D gene is named only where the DNA matches it firmly. For some rows the clone size is stated as once, few or many, or as a class when expanded; others skip it.

j_gene | abundance | d_gene | v_gene | CDR3aa | CDR3nt
TRBJ2-3 | - | - | TRBV6-4 | CASSDTSLGTQYF | TGTGCCAGCAGTGACACTAGTCTCGGTACGCAGTATTTT
TRBJ2-1 | - | TRBD2 | TRBV6-4 | CASMLAGDISYNEQFF | TGTGCCAGCATGCTAGCGGGGGATATCTCCTACAATGAGCAGTTCTTC
TRBJ2-1 | - | TRBD2 | TRBV20-1 | CSASLQTSGNRGNEQFF | TGCAGTGCTAGCCTCCAGACTAGCGGGAACAGGGGTAATGAGCAGTTCTTC
TRBJ2-5 | - | TRBD2 | TRBV20-1 | CSAPSASGGGETQYF | TGCAGTGCACCCTCGGCTAGCGGGGGCGGGGAGACCCAGTACTTC
TRBJ1-1 | - | - | TRBV28 | CASSNMNLEAFF | TGTGCCAGCAGTAACATGAACCTTGAAGCTTTCTTT
TRBJ1-4 | - | - | TRBV20-1 | CSASTGARIEKLFF | TGCAGTGCCAGTACGGGGGCTCGAATTGAAAAACTGTTTTTT
TRBJ2-3 | - | TRBD2 | TRBV20-1 | CSAVLAGGTDTQYF | TGCAGTGCCGTTCTAGCGGGGGGGACAGATACGCAGTATTTT
TRBJ2-2 | - | - | TRBV4-3 | CASSQGVITGELFF | TGCGCCAGCAGCCAAGGAGTAATCACCGGGGAGCTGTTTTTT
TRBJ2-5 | - | - | TRBV10-1 | CARRAGIKTQYF | TGCGCCAGAAGGGCGGGGATAAAGACCCAGTACTTC
TRBJ2-7 | few | TRBD2 | TRBV20-1 | CSASRRGGLWSEQYF | TGCAGTGCTAGTCGGCGGGGGGGCCTATGGAGCGAGCAGTACTTC
TRBJ1-6 | - | TRBD1 | TRBV6-1 | CASRETYRQGYNSPLHF | TGTGCCAGCAGAGAAACTTACCGACAGGGGTATAATTCACCCCTCCACTTT
TRBJ2-3 | - | - | TRBV20-1 | CSANTGISTDTQYF | TGCAGTGCTAATACAGGAATCAGCACAGATACGCAGTATTTT
TRBJ2-4 | few | - | TRBV7-2 | CASSSPPVGNIQYF | TGTGCCAGCAGCTCCCCCCCGGTGGGAAACATTCAGTACTTC
TRBJ2-1 | - | - | TRBV14 | CASSRSLYSEQFF | TGTGCCAGCAGCCGTTCCCTCTACAGTGAGCAGTTCTTC
TRBJ2-7 | - | - | TRBV20-1 | CSARDQAGGLEQYF | TGCAGTGCTAGAGATCAAGCTGGGGGGCTCGAGCAGTACTTC
TRBJ1-4 | - | - | TRBV2 | CASSEGLEAFF | TGTGCCAGCAGTGAAGGCTTGGAGGCGTTTTTT
TRBJ2-3 | - | - | TRBV5-1 | CASSLARTRPSPDMQNF | TGCGCCAGCAGCTTGGCCAGGACACGCCCCAGCCCAGATATGCAGAATTTT
TRBJ2-5 | - | - | TRBV6-6 | CASSSDQTRETQYF | TGTGCCAGCAGTTCAGATCAAACCCGAGAGACCCAGTACTTC
TRBJ2-1 | few | - | TRBV12-3/TRBV12-4 | CASSPTGLYNEQFF | TGTGCCAGCAGTCCCACTGGCCTATACAATGAGCAGTTCTTC
TRBJ2-1 | - | - | TRBV15 | CATSRGSLSHNEQFF | TGTGCCACCAGCAGAGGTAGCCTGTCGCACAATGAGCAGTTCTTC
TRBJ2-3 | - | TRBD2 | TRBV7-2 | CASSRLAGGMSDTQYF | TGTGCCAGCAGCAGACTAGCGGGGGGCATGTCAGATACGCAGTATTTT
TRBJ1-2 | few | - | TRBV20-1 | CNCGYGYTF | TGCAACTGCGGCTATGGCTACACCTTC
TRBJ2-3 | - | - | TRBV4-3 | CASSQELAQSTDAQYF | TGCGCCAGCAGCCAAGAACTAGCTCAAAGCACAGATGCGCAGTATTTT
TRBJ2-6 | - | - | TRBV7-2 | CASSLEVGVLTF | TGTGCCAGCAGCTTAGAAGTGGGCGTCCTGACTTTC
TRBJ1-5 | few | TRBD1 | TRBV5-5 | CASSTRTGNNQPQHF | TGTGCCAGCAGCACAAGGACAGGCAACAATCAGCCCCAGCATTTT
TRBJ2-3 | once | - | TRBV4-3 | CASSRRSGPPSADTQYF | TGCGCCAGCAGCCGTCGCTCAGGGCCCCCAAGCGCAGATACGCAGTATTTT
TRBJ2-5 | many | - | TRBV12-3/TRBV12-4 | CASSPGISETQYF | TGTGCCAGCAGTCCCGGAATCTCAGAGACCCAGTACTTC
TRBJ2-5 | many | - | TRBV9 | CASSATGLQQETQYF | TGTGCCAGCAGCGCGACAGGACTACAACAAGAGACCCAGTACTTC
TRBJ2-7 | - | - | TRBV4-3 | CASSQARGSYEQYF | TGCGCCAGCAGCCAGGCCCGGGGGTCCTACGAGCAGTACTTC
TRBJ2-1 | - | - | TRBV9 | CASSVWGDYNEQFF | TGTGCCAGCAGCGTTTGGGGGGACTACAATGAGCAGTTCTTC
TRBJ1-2 | - | - | TRBV25-1 | CASSETGNYGYTF | TGTGCCAGCAGTGAAACAGGGAACTATGGCTACACCTTC
TRBJ2-7 | - | - | TRBV12-3/TRBV12-4 | CASTSGANEQYF | TGTGCCAGCACCTCTGGGGCGAACGAGCAGTACTTC
TRBJ2-5 | many | - | TRBV12-3/TRBV12-4 | CASSQKETQYF | TGTGCCAGCAGTCAGAAAGAGACCCAGTACTTC
TRBJ2-7 | - | TRBD2 | TRBV6-1 | CASSGLAGNSYNEQYF | TGTGCCAGCTCAGGACTAGCGGGTAATTCCTACAATGAGCAGTACTTC
TRBJ1-2 | few | - | TRBV12-3/TRBV12-4 | CASNRGSTNYGYTF | TGTGCCAGCAACCGGGGATCGACTAACTATGGCTACACCTTC
TRBJ2-5 | few | - | TRBV4-3 | CASSQAGFPMYF | TGCGCCAGCAGCCAAGCAGGGTTCCCTATGTACTTC
TRBJ1-4 | - | TRBD1 | TRBV4-3 | CASSQQQGEKLFF | TGCGCCAGCAGCCAACAACAGGGGGAAAAACTGTTTTTT
TRBJ2-7 | few | TRBD1 | TRBV12-3/TRBV12-4 | CASRGQGAPYEQYF | TGTGCCAGCAGAGGACAGGGGGCCCCCTACGAGCAGTACTTC
TRBJ2-7 | - | TRBD2 | TRBV9 | CASSESGGAYEQYF | TGTGCCAGCAGCGAAAGCGGGGGGGCCTACGAGCAGTACTTC
TRBJ2-1 | - | TRBD2 | TRBV18 | CASSPQRGYNEQFF | TGTGCCAGCTCACCACAGCGGGGCTACAATGAGCAGTTCTTC
TRBJ1-2 | - | - | TRBV12-3/TRBV12-4 | CASSQLGPGGYTF | TGTGCCAGCAGCCAATTAGGGCCAGGGGGCTACACCTTC
TRBJ1-6 | - | - | TRBV2 | CASSDRSNSPLHF | TGTGCCAGCAGTGATAGGAGTAATTCACCCCTCCACTTT
TRBJ1-2 | - | TRBD1 | TRBV27 | CATNGTGNYGYTF | TGTGCCACCAACGGGACAGGAAACTATGGCTACACCTTC